Presented here are 25 T cell receptor beta chains from one specimen sequenced in a study of T cell responses to AZD1222 COVID-19 vaccine. Here immunoSEQ multiplex PCR was the method, and the copy in TCRdb shows in-frame clones only, minus some. The sample shows 120,000 or so clones, around 92% of them seen only once. The sample in question was peripheral blood, obtained on day 0 of AZD1222 vaccination. The receptors stem from an adult in good health.

The chain uses TRBV4-1 and TRBJ2-7; D gene uncertain. There are 13 residues in the CDR3. The V end lost 1 base, the J end lost 4 bases, and 8 bases lay between the germline ends. Per germline, CDR1 MGHRA and CDR2 YSYEKL. The CDR3: CASSQVGQYEQYF. The CDR3 coding sequence is TGCGCCAGCAGCCAAGTAGGCCAATACGAGCAGTACTTC.

The chain employs TRBV19 and TRBJ1-5; D is ambiguous. Germline V gives CDR1 LNHDA, CDR2 SQIVND (reference sequence). The CDR3 covers 15 residues. The V end was cut by 7 bases, the J end by 7 bases, with 20 bases between. In DNA form, the CDR3 reads TGTGCCAGTACCGACCTAACTTGGTTGGCCCAGCCCCAGCATTTT. Its translation is CASTDLTWLAQPQHF.

The chain uses TRBV4-2 and TRBJ2-5; TRBD2 agrees at 7 bases. This CDR3 contains 17 residues. V gave up 1 base and J gave up 5 bases; unmatched junction bases: 13. The germline V gene has CDR1 LGHNA and CDR2 YNFKEQ. CDR3 residues: CASSQALGGTGSETQYF. DNA of the CDR3: TGTGCCAGCAGCCAAGCCCTGGGGGGGACCGGTTCCGAGACCCAGTACTTC.

The gene calls are TRBV5-1 and TRBJ2-5; the D is unclear. Looked up from germline, CDR1 is SGHRS and CDR2 is YFSETQ. This CDR3 contains 14 residues. Trimming removed 0 bases at V and 5 bases at J, with 11 bases between. The CDR3 is CASSLGQLGETQYF. The CDR3 DNA sequence: TGCGCCAGCAGCTTGGGGCAGCTCGGGGAGACCCAGTACTTC. Together with reference TRBV5-1 and TRBJ2-5, the CDR3 gives the full variable domain: KAGVTQTPRYLIKTRGQQVTLSCSPISGHRSVSWYQQTPGQGLQFLFEYFSETQRNKGNFPGRFSGRQFSNSRSEMNVSTLELGDSALYLCASSLGQLGETQYFGPGTRLLVL.

The chain has TRBV27 and TRBJ2-2, with D perhaps matching TRBD2 (5 bases). Germline V gene sequence: CDR1 MNHEY, CDR2 SMNVEV (reference sequence). The V end was cut by 6 bases, the J end by 2 bases, with 13 bases between. The CDR3 totals 15 residues. The CDR3: CASSSDGINTGELFF. The CDR3, as DNA: TGTGCCAGCAGCTCCGACGGGATTAACACCGGGGAGCTGTTTTTT.

The chain combines TRBV7-6 with TRBJ1-6; no clear D. CDR1 SGHVS and CDR2 FNYEAQ come from the germline V gene. Trimming took 5 bases from V and 2 from J, leaving 13 bases between them. CDR3 length: 16 amino acids. CDR3: CASSPGRQTYNSPLHF. The DNA for the CDR3 is TGTGCCAGCAGCCCCGGGAGGCAAACCTATAATTCACCCCTCCACTTT.

The chain combines TRBV11-2 with TRBJ2-1; 8 bases are shared with TRBD2. The ends lost 6 bases at V and 3 bases at J; junction bases unmatched: 16. The CDR3 runs 18 residues. Germline CDR1 and CDR2: SGHAT and FQNNGV. The CDR3 sequence is CASRKAARREVLYNEQFF. The CDR3, as DNA: TGTGCCAGCAGAAAGGCCGCTCGGCGGGAGGTACTCTACAATGAGCAGTTCTTC.

The CDR3 sequence: CASSLLAGNTIYF. CDR3 DNA: TGTGCCAGCAGTTTACTGGCCGGAAACACCATATATTTT. This sequence joins TRBV28 and TRBJ1-3; D call uncertain. The V gene's germline CDR1 is MDHEN and CDR2 SYDVKM. Trimming shortened V by 2 bases and J by 4 bases, and 6 bases separated the two germline ends. The CDR3 extends over 13 amino acids.

The chain couples TRBV2 to TRBJ2-7; D may correspond to TRBD1 or TRBD2 (5 bases each). CDR1 and CDR2 (germline): SNHLY, FYNNEI. This CDR3 is built from 14 residues. Trimming pared 6 bases from V and 2 bases from J, leaving 14 bases between. The CDR3 DNA sequence: TGTGCCAGCAGGGGACGGGTCGAGGCCTACGAGCAGTACTTC. It encodes CASRGRVEAYEQYF.

Concerning this clone: Different DNA sequences within this sample yield the same CDR3. The rearrangement joins TRBV27 to TRBJ2-5; no clear D gene. V lost 5 bases and J 5 bases, leaving 6 bases between the germline ends. Germline CDR1 MNHEY, CDR2 SMNVEV (reference sequence). This CDR3 region has 11 residues. DNA for the CDR3: TGTGCCAGCAGTCTCCGGGAGACCCAGTACTTC. This gives the protein CASSLRETQYF.

V is TRBV4-1 and J is TRBJ1-5; unclear D gene. CDR3 length: 14 amino acids. Germline CDR1 reads MGHRA; CDR2 reads YSYEKL. Trimming removed 0 bases from V and 6 bases from J, with 9 bases in between. CDR3 DNA: TGCGCCAGCAGCCAAGATCGAGGCGGTCAGCCCCAGCATTTT. Protein: CASSQDRGGQPQHF.

This clone occurred once. The rearrangement uses TRBV6-2 or TRBV6-3 and TRBJ2-7; D possibly uses TRBD1 or TRBD2 (5 bases each). Germline lookup yields CDR1 MNHEY and CDR2 SVGEGT. The CDR3 contains 14 residues. V gave up 2 bases and J gave up 5 bases, with 13 bases separating them. The CDR3 here is CASSYEGPANEQYF. CDR3 nucleotides: TGTGCCAGCAGTTACGAGGGGCCAGCAAACGAGCAGTACTTC.

The chain couples TRBV27 to TRBJ2-7; D may correspond to TRBD1 or TRBD2 (5 bases each). The CDR3 has 14 residues. CDR1 and CDR2 (germline): MNHEY, SMNVEV (reference sequence). V gave up 4 bases and J gave up 5 bases, with 15 bases separating them. CDR3 DNA: TGTGCCAGCAGTTGGGGGATGAAGAGGAACGAGCAGTACTTC. Translation gives CASSWGMKRNEQYF.

This clone was detected a few times. The chain links TRBV3-1 (or the pseudogene TRBV3-2) to TRBJ1-1, with 8 nucleotides matching TRBD1. V dropped 4 bases and J dropped 5; count of bases not matched to a gene: 6. This CDR3 is built from 14 residues. Germline loops: CDR1 LGHDT, CDR2 YNNKEL (reference sequence). CDR3 sequence: CASSRRQGTTEAFF. The CDR3 nucleotides read TGTGCCAGCAGCCGCCGACAGGGGACGACTGAAGCTTTCTTT.

The chain joins TRBV19 to TRBJ2-1; perhaps TRBD1 as D (6 bases). V dropped 1 base and J dropped 0 bases, with 10 bases sitting between them. The germline gives CDR1 LNHDA, CDR2 SQIVND (reference sequence). This CDR3 contains 16 residues. The CDR3 loop reads CASSIARGSSYNEQFF. CDR3 coding DNA: TGTGCCAGTAGTATAGCGAGGGGGTCCTCCTACAATGAGCAGTTCTTC.

This clone was picked up a small number of times. The V and J genes are TRBV25-1 and TRBJ1-5; no clear D. The CDR3 runs 13 residues. V lost 6 bases, J lost 6 bases, and 12 bases lay in between. Germline lookup yields CDR1 MGHDK and CDR2 SYGVNS. CDR3 region: CASSRTGVQPQHF. In DNA, the CDR3 is TGTGCCAGCAGCAGGACCGGGGTTCAGCCCCAGCATTTT.

The rearrangement joins TRBV12-3 or TRBV12-4 to TRBJ2-1; maybe TRBD2 (6 bases). The CDR3 has 12 residues. V shed 6 bases and J shed 10 bases, with 13 bases lying between them. In DNA form, the CDR3 reads TGTGCCAGCAGCCCGGGGGAATTAGAGCAGTTCTTC. This encodes CASSPGELEQFF.

J is TRBJ2-3 and V is TRBV29-1, with 10 bases aligning to TRBD1. The ends lost 1 base at V and 4 bases at J; junction bases unmatched: 5. The CDR3 consists of 15 residues. Germline lookup yields CDR1 SQVTM and CDR2 ANQGSEA. The CDR3 spells CSVEVWDRGPDTQYF. The DNA of the CDR3 is TGCAGCGTTGAAGTCTGGGACAGGGGACCAGATACGCAGTATTTT.

Remarks on this clone: A read error may account for a junction end that differs from germline. The chain links TRBV20-1 to TRBJ1-2; D not certain. The germline CDR1 and CDR2 sequences are DFQATT and SNEGSKA (reference sequence). This CDR3 spans 9 amino acids. DNA for the CDR3: TGCAGTGCTGGGGTATTGGGAGGGTTC. Its protein is CSAGVLGGF.

This chain joins TRBV4-1 and TRBJ2-1, with 15 positions matching TRBD2. With V trimmed by 7 bases and J by 8 bases, 6 bases remained unmatched. The germline gives CDR1 MGHRA, CDR2 YSYEKL. The CDR3 has 15 residues. CDR3 sequence: CASTWGLAGGDEQFF. Written as DNA, the CDR3 is TGCGCCAGCACTTGGGGACTAGCGGGAGGCGATGAGCAGTTCTTC.

The chain is built from TRBV9 and TRBJ2-2, with 12 bases that match TRBD2. The CDR3 runs to 20 residues. Germline CDR1 SGDLS, CDR2 YYNGEE. Trimming removed 0 bases from V and 0 bases from J; junction bases left unmatched: 9. CDR3 sequence reads: CASSVEPWTSGTANTGELFF. CDR3 DNA sequence: TGTGCCAGCAGCGTAGAACCCTGGACTAGCGGGACGGCGAACACCGGGGAGCTGTTTTTT.

The V gene is TRBV9, the J gene TRBJ1-1; tentative D call: TRBD1 (5 bases). This CDR3 is 13 amino acids long. CDR1 is SGDLS, CDR2 YYNGEE, per germline. The V gene lost 4 bases and the J gene lost 3 bases, with 10 bases spanning the gap. CDR3 region: CASSPDSYTEAFF. The CDR3 DNA is TGTGCCAGCAGCCCCGACAGTTACACTGAAGCTTTCTTT.

The chain is built from TRBV30 and TRBJ2-1; either TRBD1 or TRBD2 may fit D (5 bases each). The CDR3 extends over 14 amino acids. Germline CDR1 reads GTSNPN; CDR2 reads SVGIG (reference sequence). V was pared by 1 base and J by 9 bases, with 16 bases between. The CDR3 coding sequence is TGTGCCTGGAGTGAGAGGTGGGGGAGTAGTGAGCAGTTCTTC. Amino acids: CAWSERWGSSEQFF.

The rearrangement uses TRBV4-2 and TRBJ2-3; D remains unclear. In germline, CDR1 is LGHNA, CDR2 YNFKEQ. The CDR3 runs to 13 residues. V was clipped by 4 bases and J by 5 bases, with 10 bases between them. Written as DNA, the CDR3 is TGTGCCAGCAGCCGATCAGTGGGAGATACGCAGTATTTT. As protein: CASSRSVGDTQYF.

V gene TRBV11-3 combines with J gene TRBJ1-4; weak D call: TRBD1 (5 bases). The length of the CDR3 is 12 residues. Germline V lookup: CDR1 SGHNT, CDR2 YENEEA. Trimming shortened V by 8 bases and J by 8 bases, and 12 bases separated the two germline ends. CDR3 bases: TGTGCCAGCGGCAGGGTTAGCGAAAAACTGTTTTTT. It specifies CASGRVSEKLFF.